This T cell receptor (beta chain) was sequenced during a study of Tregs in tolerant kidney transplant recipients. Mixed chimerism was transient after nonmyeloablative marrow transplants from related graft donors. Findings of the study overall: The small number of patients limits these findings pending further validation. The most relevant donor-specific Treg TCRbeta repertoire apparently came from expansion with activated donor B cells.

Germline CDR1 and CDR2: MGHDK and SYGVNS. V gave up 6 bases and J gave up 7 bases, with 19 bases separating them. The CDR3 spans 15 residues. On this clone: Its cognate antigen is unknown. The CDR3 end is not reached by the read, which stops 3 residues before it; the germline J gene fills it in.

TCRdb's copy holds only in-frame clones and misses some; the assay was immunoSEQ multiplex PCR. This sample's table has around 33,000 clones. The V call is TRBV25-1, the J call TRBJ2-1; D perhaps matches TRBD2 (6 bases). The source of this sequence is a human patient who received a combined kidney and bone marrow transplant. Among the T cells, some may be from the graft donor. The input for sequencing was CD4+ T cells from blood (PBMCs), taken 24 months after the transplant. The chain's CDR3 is CASSRTGLRTNEQFF. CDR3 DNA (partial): TGTGCCAGCAGCAGGACGGGACTCAGAACGAATGAG. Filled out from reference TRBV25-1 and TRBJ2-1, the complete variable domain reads EADIYQTPRYLVIGTGKKITLECSQTMGHDKMYWYQQDPGMELHLIHYSYGVNSTEKGDLSSESTVSRIRTEHFPLTLESARPSHTSQYLCASSRTGLRTNEQFFGPGTRLTVL.